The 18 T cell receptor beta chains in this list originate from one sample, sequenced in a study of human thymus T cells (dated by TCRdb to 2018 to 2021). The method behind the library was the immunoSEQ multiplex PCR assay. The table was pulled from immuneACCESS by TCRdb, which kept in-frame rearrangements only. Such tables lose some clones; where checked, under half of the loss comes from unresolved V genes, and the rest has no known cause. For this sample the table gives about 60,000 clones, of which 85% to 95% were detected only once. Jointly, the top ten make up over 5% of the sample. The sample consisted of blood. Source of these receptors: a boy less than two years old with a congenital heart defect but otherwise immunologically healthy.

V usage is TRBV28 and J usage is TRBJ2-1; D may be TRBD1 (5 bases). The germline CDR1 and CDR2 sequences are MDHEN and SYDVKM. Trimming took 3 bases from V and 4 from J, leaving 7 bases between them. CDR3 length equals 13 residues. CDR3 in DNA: TGTGCCAGCAGTTTGGACATTTACAATGAGCAGTTCTTC. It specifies CASSLDIYNEQFF. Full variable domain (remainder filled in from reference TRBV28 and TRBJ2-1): DVKVTQSSRYLVKRTGEKVFLECVQDMDHENMFWYRQDPGLGLRLIYFSYDVKMKEKGDIPEGYSVSREKKERFSLILESASTNQTSMYLCASSLDIYNEQFFGPGTRLTVL.

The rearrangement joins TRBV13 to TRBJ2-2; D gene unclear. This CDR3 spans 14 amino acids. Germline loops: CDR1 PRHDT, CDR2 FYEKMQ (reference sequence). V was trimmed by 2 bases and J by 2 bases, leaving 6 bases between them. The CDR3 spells CASSLIPNTGELFF. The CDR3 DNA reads TGTGCCAGCAGCTTAATCCCCAACACCGGGGAGCTGTTTTTT.

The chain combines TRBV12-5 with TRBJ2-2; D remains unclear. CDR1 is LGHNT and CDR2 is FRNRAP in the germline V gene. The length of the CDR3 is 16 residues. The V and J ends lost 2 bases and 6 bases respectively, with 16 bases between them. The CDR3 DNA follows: TGTGCTAGTGGTTTGTGGGCAGGCCCCTCACCCGGGGAGCTGTTTTTT. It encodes CASGLWAGPSPGELFF.

The CDR3 region is CATSRDPGAYNEQFF. Here the CDR3 DNA reads TGTGCCACCAGCAGAGATCCGGGCGCCTACAATGAGCAGTTCTTC. This chain uses TRBV15 with TRBJ2-1; D is unclear. The CDR3 has 15 residues. Trimming cost V 0 bases and J 2 bases, with 8 bases left between them. CDR1 is LNHNV, CDR2 YYDKDF, per germline (reference sequence).

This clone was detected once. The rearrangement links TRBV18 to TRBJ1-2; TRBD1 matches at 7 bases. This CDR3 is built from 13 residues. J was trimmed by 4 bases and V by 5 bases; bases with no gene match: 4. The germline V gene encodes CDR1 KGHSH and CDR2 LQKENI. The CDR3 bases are TGTGCCAGCTCAGCCGACAGGGCCTATGGCTACACCTTC. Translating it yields CASSADRAYGYTF.

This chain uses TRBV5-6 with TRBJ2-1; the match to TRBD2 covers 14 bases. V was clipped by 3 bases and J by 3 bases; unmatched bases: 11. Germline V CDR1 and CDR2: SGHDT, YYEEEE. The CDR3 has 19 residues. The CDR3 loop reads CASSSLTGLAGGGYNEQFF. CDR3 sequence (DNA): TGTGCCAGCAGCTCCCTTACTGGACTAGCGGGAGGAGGCTACAATGAGCAGTTCTTC.

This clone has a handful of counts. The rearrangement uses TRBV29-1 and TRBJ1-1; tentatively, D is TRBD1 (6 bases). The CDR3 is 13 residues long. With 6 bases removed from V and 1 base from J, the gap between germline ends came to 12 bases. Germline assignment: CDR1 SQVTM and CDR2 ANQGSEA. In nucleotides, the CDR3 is TGCAGCGTGTACAGGGTCACGAACACTGAAGCTTTCTTT. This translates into CSVYRVTNTEAFF. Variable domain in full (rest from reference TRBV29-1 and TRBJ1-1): SAVISQKPSRDICQRGTSLTIQCQVDSQVTMMFWYRQQPGQSLTLIATANQGSEATYESGFVIDKFPISRPNLTFSTLTVSNMSPEDSSIYLCSVYRVTNTEAFFGQGTRLTVV.

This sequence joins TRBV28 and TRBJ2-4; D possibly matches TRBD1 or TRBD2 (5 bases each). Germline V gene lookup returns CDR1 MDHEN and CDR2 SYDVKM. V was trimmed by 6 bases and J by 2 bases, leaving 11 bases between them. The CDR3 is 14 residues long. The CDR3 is CASSPRGPKNIQYF. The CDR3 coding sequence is TGTGCCAGCAGCCCACGGGGACCCAAAAACATTCAGTACTTC.

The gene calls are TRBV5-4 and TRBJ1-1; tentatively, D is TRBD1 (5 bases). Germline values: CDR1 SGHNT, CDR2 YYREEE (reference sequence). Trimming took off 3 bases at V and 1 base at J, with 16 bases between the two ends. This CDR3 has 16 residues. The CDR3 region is CASSSSPRGRNTEAFF. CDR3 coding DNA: TGTGCCAGCAGCTCGTCGCCGAGGGGCCGGAACACTGAAGCTTTCTTT.

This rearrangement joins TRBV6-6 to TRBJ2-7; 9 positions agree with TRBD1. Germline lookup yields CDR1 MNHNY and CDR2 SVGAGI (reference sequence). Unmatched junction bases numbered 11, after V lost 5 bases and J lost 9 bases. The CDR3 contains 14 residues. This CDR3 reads CASSTPGQGKWQYF. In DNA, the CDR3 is TGTGCCAGCAGTACTCCGGGACAGGGAAAGTGGCAGTACTTC.

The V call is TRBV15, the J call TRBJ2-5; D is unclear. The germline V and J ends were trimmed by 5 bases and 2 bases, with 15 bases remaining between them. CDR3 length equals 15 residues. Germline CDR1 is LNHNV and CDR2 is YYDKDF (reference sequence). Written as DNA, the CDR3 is TGTGCCACCAGCGTTCCTAGGCTAGGTCAAGAGACCCAGTACTTC. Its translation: CATSVPRLGQETQYF.

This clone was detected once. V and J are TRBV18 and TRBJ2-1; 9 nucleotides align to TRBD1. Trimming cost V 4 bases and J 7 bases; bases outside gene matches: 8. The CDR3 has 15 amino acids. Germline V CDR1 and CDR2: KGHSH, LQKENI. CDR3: CASSLLLGTGNEQFF. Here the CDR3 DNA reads TGTGCCAGCTCACTTCTTCTTGGGACAGGGAATGAGCAGTTCTTC.

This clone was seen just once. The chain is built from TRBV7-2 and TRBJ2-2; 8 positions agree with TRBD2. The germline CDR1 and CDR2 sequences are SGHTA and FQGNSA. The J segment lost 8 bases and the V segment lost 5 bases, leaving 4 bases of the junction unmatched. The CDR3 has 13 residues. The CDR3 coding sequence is TGTGCCAGCAGCCTGACTAGCGTAGGGGAGCTGTTTTTT. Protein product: CASSLTSVGELFF.

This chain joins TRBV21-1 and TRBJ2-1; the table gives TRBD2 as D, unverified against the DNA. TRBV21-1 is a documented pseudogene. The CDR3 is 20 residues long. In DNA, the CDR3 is TGTGCCAGCAGCAAAGTCATAAAAGGGACTAGCGGGAGCCACTACAATGAGCAGTTCTTC. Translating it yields CASSKVIKGTSGSHYNEQFF.

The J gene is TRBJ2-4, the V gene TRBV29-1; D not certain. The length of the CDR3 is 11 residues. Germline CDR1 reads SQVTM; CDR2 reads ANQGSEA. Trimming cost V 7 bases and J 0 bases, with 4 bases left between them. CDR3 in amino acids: CSGTAKNIQYF. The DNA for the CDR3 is TGCAGCGGGACAGCCAAAAACATTCAGTACTTC.

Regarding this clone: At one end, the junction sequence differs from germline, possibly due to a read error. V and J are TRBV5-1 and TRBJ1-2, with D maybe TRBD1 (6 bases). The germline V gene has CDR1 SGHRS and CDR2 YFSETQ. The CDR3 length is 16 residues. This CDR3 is CASSLGGTQGNYGYTF. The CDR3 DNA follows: TGCGCCAGCAGTTTGGGAGGCACCCAGGGGAACTATGGCTACACCTTC.

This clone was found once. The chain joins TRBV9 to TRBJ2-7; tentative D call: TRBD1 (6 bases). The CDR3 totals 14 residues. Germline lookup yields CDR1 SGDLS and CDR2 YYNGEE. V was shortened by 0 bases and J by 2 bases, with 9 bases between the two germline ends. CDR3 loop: CASSVVDRPYEQYF. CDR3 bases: TGTGCCAGCAGCGTAGTCGACAGGCCCTACGAGCAGTACTTC.

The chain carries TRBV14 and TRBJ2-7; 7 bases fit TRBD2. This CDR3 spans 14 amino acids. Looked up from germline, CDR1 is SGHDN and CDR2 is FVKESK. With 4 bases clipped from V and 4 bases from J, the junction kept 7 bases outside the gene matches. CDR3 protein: CASSREAGWYEQYF. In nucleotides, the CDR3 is TGTGCCAGCAGCCGTGAAGCGGGATGGTACGAGCAGTACTTC.